These T cell receptor beta chains were read from a single sample in a study of T cell changes during pregnancy in multiple sclerosis. Sequencing was performed with immunoSEQ multiplex PCR; in TCRdb, only in-frame clones are kept and a portion is missing. Here the sample spans more than 75,000 clones, 90% to 95% being singletons. This specimen consisted of peripheral blood, obtained in the first trimester of pregnancy. The receptor source for this set is a female donor with multiple sclerosis, enrolled in a pregnancy study. Each CDR3 is given with its conserved first and last residue. The D gene is left open where the match is weak. Size tells how often a clone was seen (once, few, many) or the class of an expanded clone, and some rows leave it out.

TRBJ1-2,TRBV28,TRBD1,.,TGTGCCAGCAGTTTAACGCAGGGGGCGTTTGGCTACACCTTC,CASSLTQGAFGYTF
TRBJ1-2,TRBV2,.,.,TGTGCCAGCAGTGAAGCGCTTTCAGGGGTCCCTCATGGCTACACCTTC,CASSEALSGVPHGYTF
TRBJ2-3,TRBV2,.,.,TGTGCCAGTTGCGAGGATACGCAGTATTTT,CASCEDTQYF
TRBJ2-5,TRBV29-1,TRBD2,.,TGCAGCGTAACGGGACTAGGGCAAGAGACCCAGTACTTC,CSVTGLGQETQYF
TRBJ2-7,TRBV6-6,TRBD2,.,TGTGCCAGCAGTTGGCGGGAGGGATACGAGCAGTACTTC,CASSWREGYEQYF
TRBJ2-7,TRBV6-1,TRBD1,.,TGTGCCAGCAGTGAAGGGGGACAGGGGAAATACGAGCAGTACTTC,CASSEGGQGKYEQYF
TRBJ1-1,TRBV29-1,.,many,TGCAGCGTCAAGAACACTGAAGCTTTCTTT,CSVKNTEAFF
TRBJ1-6,TRBV2,.,.,TGTGCCAGCAGGGAGACCTATAATTCACCCCTCCACTTT,CASRETYNSPLHF
TRBJ1-1,TRBV7-2,.,.,TGTGCCAGCAGCTTGTCATTGAACACTGAAGCTTTCTTT,CASSLSLNTEAFF
TRBJ2-7,TRBV5-1,TRBD2,.,TGCGCCAGCAGCCTGCTAGCGGGAGTAACCTACGAGCAGTACTTC,CASSLLAGVTYEQYF